One and the same sample provided the 14 T cell receptor beta chains below, sequenced in a study of CD8 T cells in ankylosing spondylitis. Via MiXCR, TCRdb re-called the 5' RACE reads, giving one row per CDR3 protein. The table includes 180,000 or so distinct CDR3 sequences, around a tenth detected once. Input material: blood, either unsorted or a sorted T cell fraction (not recorded which). The receptors here all came from a male donor with ankylosing spondylitis or in good health (not recorded which).

A word on this clonotype: A read error is possible here, since a much larger clone lies one base away. The chain uses TRBV5-1 and TRBJ2-2; 7 bases map to TRBD1. The CDR3 contains 15 residues. CDR1 and CDR2 from the germline V gene are SGHRS and YFSETQ. The CDR3 sequence: CASSYRQGHTGKLFF. The CDR3 DNA is TGCGCCAGCAGTTACCGACAGGGACACACCGGGAAGCTGTTTTTT.

The chain couples TRBV12-3 or TRBV12-4 to TRBJ1-2; TRBD1 is a possible D gene (5 bases). This CDR3 has 12 amino acids. The germline V and J ends were trimmed by 6 bases and 8 bases, with 13 bases remaining between them. CDR3: CASSGQGHGYTF. DNA for the CDR3: TGTGCCAGCAGCGGCCAGGGCCACGGCTACACCTTC.

In regard to this clonotype: A much larger clone differs by one base, so this may be a read error. V gene TRBV7-2 combines with J gene TRBJ2-3; D may be TRBD2 (5 bases). Germline V CDR1 and CDR2: SGHTA, FQGNSA. This CDR3 has 14 residues. The CDR3 sequence: CTSSVARNTDTQYF. The CDR3 DNA reads TGTACCAGCAGCGTAGCGAGAAACACAGATACGCAGTATTTT.

This clonotype came up a few times. This sequence joins TRBV9 and TRBJ2-1; D is undetermined. The CDR3 has 14 residues. The V gene lost 4 bases and the J gene lost 8 bases, with 16 bases spanning the gap. Germline values: CDR1 SGDLS, CDR2 YYNGEE. CDR3 protein: CASSPGRARYEQFF. In DNA, the CDR3 is TGTGCCAGCAGCCCCGGCCGGGCGAGATATGAGCAGTTCTTC.

This clonotype has at least ten counts. V and J are TRBV6-1 and TRBJ2-7, with 7 bases fitting TRBD1. The CDR3 runs 13 residues. Germline values: CDR1 MNHNS, CDR2 SASEGT. V lost 3 bases to trimming and J lost 4 bases; unmatched junction nucleotides: 3. Written as DNA, the CDR3 is TGTGCCAGCAGTGACCGGGACAGTTACGAGCAGTACTTC. Protein: CASSDRDSYEQYF.

This clonotype came up a few times. The rearrangement uses TRBV11-2 and TRBJ1-2; no clear D. With 1 base removed from V and 4 bases from J, the gap between germline ends came to 10 bases. Germline V gene data show CDR1 as SGHAT and CDR2 as FQNNGV. The CDR3 is 14 amino acids. The CDR3, as DNA: TGTGCCAGCAGCTTAGCGGGAACTATCTATGGCTACACCTTC. Translating it yields CASSLAGTIYGYTF.

This clonotype has ten or more counts. Here the CDR3 DNA reads TGTGCCATCACCCAGGGGAGACATGGCTACACCTTC. Translating it yields CAITQGRHGYTF. This chain connects TRBV10-3 to TRBJ1-2, with a possible D match to TRBD1 (6 bases). The germline V gene has CDR1 ENHRY and CDR2 SYGVKD. This CDR3 has 12 residues. With 7 bases removed from V and 6 bases from J, the gap between germline ends came to 12 bases.

This clonotype was picked up a small number of times. The chain has TRBV18 and TRBJ1-3, with 9 nucleotides matching TRBD1. The germline CDR1 and CDR2 sequences are KGHSH and LQKENI. V lost 4 bases, J lost 4 bases, and 8 bases stayed unmatched. This CDR3 contains 16 residues. The CDR3 is CASSLPTGGQGNTIYF. In DNA form, the CDR3 reads TGTGCCAGCTCACTTCCTACAGGGGGCCAAGGAAACACCATATATTTT.

This clonotype has at least ten counts. This sequence joins TRBV13 and TRBJ2-7; no firm D call. The CDR3 is 11 amino acids. The germline gives CDR1 PRHDT, CDR2 FYEKMQ (reference sequence). Trimming took 4 bases from V and 7 from J, leaving 8 bases between them. For the CDR3, the DNA is TGTGCCAGCAGCTCACGTACGGAGCAGTACTTC. Protein: CASSSRTEQYF.

The CDR3 spells CASSPERRWGSNQPQHF. For the CDR3, the DNA is TGTGCCAGCAGCCCCGAAAGGAGGTGGGGGAGCAATCAGCCCCAGCATTTT. The chain links TRBV27 to TRBJ1-5; TRBD1 is a possible D gene (5 bases). The CDR3 length is 17 residues. V was trimmed by 6 bases and J by 1 base, leaving 19 bases between them. The germline gives CDR1 MNHEY, CDR2 SMNVEV (reference sequence).

This clonotype was seen ten or more times. This chain uses TRBV28 with TRBJ1-2; D gene ambiguous. The germline V gene encodes CDR1 MDHEN and CDR2 SYDVKM. The CDR3 sequence is 13 residues long. V lost 5 bases and J 7 bases, leaving 14 bases between the germline ends. Here the CDR3 DNA reads TGTGCCAGCAGTCCCCGGGAGCCCCTTGGCTACACCTTC. The encoded protein is CASSPREPLGYTF.

This clonotype has more than one count but fewer than ten. The chain combines TRBV5-5 with TRBJ2-7; D remains unclear. CDR1 and CDR2 from the germline V gene are SGHKS and YYEKEE (reference sequence). The CDR3 is 15 amino acids. V lost 4 bases, J lost 1 base, and 15 bases lay in between. CDR3 DNA sequence: TGTGCCAGCAGCCCGAGACCCGAAAGTTCCTACGAGCAGTACTTC. The encoded protein is CASSPRPESSYEQYF.

In its sample, this clonotype was seen many times. The J gene is TRBJ1-2, the V gene TRBV29-1, with D perhaps matching TRBD1 (5 bases). CDR3 length: 12 residues. From germline, CDR1 is SQVTM and CDR2 ANQGSEA. V lost 1 base and J 5 bases, leaving 8 bases between the germline ends. CDR3 loop: CSVEAGGYGYTF. DNA of the CDR3: TGCAGCGTTGAAGCGGGGGGTTATGGCTACACCTTC.

The chain joins TRBV20-1 to TRBJ2-1; 12 bases map to TRBD2. This CDR3 contains 16 residues. The J segment lost 4 bases and the V segment lost 3 bases, leaving 7 bases of the junction unmatched. Germline V lookup: CDR1 DFQATT, CDR2 SNEGSKA (reference sequence). CDR3 loop: CSASYVLAGGYNEQFF. The CDR3 bases are TGCAGTGCTAGTTACGTGCTAGCGGGGGGGTACAATGAGCAGTTCTTC.